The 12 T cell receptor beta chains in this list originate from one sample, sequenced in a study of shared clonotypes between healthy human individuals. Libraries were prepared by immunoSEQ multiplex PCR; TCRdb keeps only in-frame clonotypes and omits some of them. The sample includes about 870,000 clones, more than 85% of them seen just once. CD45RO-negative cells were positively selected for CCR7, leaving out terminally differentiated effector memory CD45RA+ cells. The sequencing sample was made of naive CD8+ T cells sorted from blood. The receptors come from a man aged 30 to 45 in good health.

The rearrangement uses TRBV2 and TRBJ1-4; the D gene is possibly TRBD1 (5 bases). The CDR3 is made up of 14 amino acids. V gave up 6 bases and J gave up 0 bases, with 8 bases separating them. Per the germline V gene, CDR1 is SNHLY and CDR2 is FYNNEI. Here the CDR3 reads CASSPTATNEKLFF. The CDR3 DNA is TGTGCCAGCAGCCCGACAGCAACTAATGAAAAACTGTTTTTT.

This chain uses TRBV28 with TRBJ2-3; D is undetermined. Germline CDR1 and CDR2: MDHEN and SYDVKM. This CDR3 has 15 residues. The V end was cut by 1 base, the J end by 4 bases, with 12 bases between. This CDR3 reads CASSLSSLGSDTQYF. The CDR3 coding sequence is TGTGCCAGCAGTTTATCCTCCCTTGGTTCAGATACGCAGTATTTT. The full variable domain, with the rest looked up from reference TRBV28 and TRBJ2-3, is DVKVTQSSRYLVKRTGEKVFLECVQDMDHENMFWYRQDPGLGLRLIYFSYDVKMKEKGDIPEGYSVSREKKERFSLILESASTNQTSMYLCASSLSSLGSDTQYFGPGTRLTVL.

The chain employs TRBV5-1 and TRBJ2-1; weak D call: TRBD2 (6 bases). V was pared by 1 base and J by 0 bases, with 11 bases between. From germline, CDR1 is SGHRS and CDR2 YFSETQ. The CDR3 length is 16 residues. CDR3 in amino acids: CASSLTGADSYNEQFF. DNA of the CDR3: TGCGCCAGCAGCTTGACGGGAGCCGACTCCTACAATGAGCAGTTCTTC.

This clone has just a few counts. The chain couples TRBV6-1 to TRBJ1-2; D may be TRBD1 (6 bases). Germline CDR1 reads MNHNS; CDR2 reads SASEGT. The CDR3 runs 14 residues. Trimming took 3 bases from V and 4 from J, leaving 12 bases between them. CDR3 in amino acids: CASSEGGQLYGYTF. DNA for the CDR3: TGTGCCAGCAGTGAGGGGGGGCAGCTCTATGGCTACACCTTC.

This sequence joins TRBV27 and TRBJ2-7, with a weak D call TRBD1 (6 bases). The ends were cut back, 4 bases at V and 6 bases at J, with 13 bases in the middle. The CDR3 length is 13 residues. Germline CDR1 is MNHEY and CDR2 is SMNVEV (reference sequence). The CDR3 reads CASSSGALGEQYF. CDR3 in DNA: TGTGCCAGCAGTTCAGGGGCCCTGGGCGAGCAGTACTTC.

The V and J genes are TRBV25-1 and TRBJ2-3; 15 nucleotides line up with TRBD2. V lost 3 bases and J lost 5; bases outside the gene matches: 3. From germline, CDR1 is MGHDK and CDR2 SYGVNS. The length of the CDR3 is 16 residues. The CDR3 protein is CASSDGTSGRLDTQYF. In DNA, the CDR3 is TGTGCCAGCAGTGATGGGACTAGCGGGAGGTTAGATACGCAGTATTTT.

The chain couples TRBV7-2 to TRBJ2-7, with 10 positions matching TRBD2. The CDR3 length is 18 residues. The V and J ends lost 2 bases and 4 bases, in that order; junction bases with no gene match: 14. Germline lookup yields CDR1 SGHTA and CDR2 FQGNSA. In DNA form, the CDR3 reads TGTGCCAGCAGCTTACGGGCTAGCGGGAGTCCTCTCTCGTACGAGCAGTACTTC. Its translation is CASSLRASGSPLSYEQYF.

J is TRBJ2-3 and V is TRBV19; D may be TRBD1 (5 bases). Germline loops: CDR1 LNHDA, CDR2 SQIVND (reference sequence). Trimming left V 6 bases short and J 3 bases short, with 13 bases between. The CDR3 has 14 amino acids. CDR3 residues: CASRLDSFTDTQYF. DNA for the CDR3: TGTGCCAGTAGGCTAGACAGCTTTACAGATACGCAGTATTTT.

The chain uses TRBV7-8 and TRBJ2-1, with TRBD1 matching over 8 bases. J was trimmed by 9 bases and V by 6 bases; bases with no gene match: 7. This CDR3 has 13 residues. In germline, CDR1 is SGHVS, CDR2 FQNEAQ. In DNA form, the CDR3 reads TGTGCCAGCAGAAGGGACAGGTCTGCTGAGCAGTTCTTC. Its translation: CASRRDRSAEQFF. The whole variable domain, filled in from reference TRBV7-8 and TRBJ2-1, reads GAGVSQSPRYKVAKRGQDVALRCDPISGHVSLFWYQQALGQGPEFLTYFQNEAQLDKSGLPSDRFFAERPEGSVSTLKIQRTQQEDSAVYLCASRRDRSAEQFFGPGTRLTVL.

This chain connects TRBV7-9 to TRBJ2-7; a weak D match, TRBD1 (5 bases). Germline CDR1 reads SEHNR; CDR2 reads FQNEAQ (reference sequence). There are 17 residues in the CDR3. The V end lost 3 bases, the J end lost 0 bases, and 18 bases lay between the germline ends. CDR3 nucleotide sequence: TGTGCCAGCAGCTTTTCCGGGCAGGGCTCCAACTCCTACGAGCAGTACTTC. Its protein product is CASSFSGQGSNSYEQYF.

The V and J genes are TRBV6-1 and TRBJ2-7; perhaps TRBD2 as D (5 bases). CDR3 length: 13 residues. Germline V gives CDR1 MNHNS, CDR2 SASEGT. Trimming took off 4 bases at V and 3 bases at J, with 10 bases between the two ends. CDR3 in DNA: TGTGCCAGCAGTGTAGGACTCAGCTACGAGCAGTACTTC. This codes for CASSVGLSYEQYF.

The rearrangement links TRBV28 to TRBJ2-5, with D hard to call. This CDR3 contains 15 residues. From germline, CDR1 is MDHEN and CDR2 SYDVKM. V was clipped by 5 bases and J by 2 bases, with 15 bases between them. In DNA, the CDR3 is TGTGCCAGCAGTCCGATTGGGTTACTTCAAGAGACCCAGTACTTC. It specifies CASSPIGLLQETQYF.